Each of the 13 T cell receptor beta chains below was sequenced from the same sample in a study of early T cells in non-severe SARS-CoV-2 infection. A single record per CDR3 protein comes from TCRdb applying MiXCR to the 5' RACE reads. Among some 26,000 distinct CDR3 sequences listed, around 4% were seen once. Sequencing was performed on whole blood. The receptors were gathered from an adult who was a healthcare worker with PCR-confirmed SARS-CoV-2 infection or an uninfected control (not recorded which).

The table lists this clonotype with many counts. CDR3 amino acids: CASSLEGVSTEAFF. CDR3 DNA sequence: TGTGCCAGCAGCTTAGAGGGGGTTAGCACTGAAGCTTTCTTT. This chain uses TRBV11-2 with TRBJ1-1, with D maybe TRBD1 (5 bases). Deletions cut 0 bases from V and 4 bases from J, with 9 bases between. The CDR3 extends over 14 amino acids. The germline V gene has CDR1 SGHAT and CDR2 FQNNGV.

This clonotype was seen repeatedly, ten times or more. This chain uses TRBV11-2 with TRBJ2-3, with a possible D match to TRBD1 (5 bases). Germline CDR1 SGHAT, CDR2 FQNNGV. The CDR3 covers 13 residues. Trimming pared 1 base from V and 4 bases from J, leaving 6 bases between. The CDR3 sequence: CASSLVGPDTQYF. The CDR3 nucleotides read TGTGCCAGCAGCTTAGTGGGGCCAGATACGCAGTATTTT.

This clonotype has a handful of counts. The CDR3 reads CASSKGQGAYGEQFF. The CDR3 DNA reads as TGTGCCAGCAGCAAGGGACAGGGGGCTTATGGTGAGCAGTTCTTC. The rearrangement uses TRBV6-6 and TRBJ2-1; the match to TRBD1 covers 12 bases. Germline values: CDR1 MNHNY, CDR2 SVGAGI (reference sequence). The CDR3 is 15 residues long. Germline trimming cut 6 bases from V and 9 bases from J; bases unmatched to any gene: 9.

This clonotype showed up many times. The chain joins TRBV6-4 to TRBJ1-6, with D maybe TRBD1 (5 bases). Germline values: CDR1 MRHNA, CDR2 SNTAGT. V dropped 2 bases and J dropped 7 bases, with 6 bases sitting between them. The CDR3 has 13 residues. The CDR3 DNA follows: TGTGCCAGCAGTGACCGGGGCAATTCACCCCTCCACTTT. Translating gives CASSDRGNSPLHF.

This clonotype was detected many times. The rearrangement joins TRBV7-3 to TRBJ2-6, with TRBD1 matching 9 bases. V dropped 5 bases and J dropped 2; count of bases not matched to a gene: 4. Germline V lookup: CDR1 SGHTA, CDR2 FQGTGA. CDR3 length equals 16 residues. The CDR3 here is CASSPQGAPGANVLTF. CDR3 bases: TGTGCCAGCAGCCCACAGGGGGCCCCTGGGGCCAACGTCCTGACTTTC.

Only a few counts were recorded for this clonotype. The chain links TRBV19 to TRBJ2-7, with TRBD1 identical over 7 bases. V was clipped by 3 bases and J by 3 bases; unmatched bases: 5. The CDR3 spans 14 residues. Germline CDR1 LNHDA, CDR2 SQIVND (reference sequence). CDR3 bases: TGTGCCAGTAGTATCCAAGACAGGGTCTACGAGCAGTACTTC. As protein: CASSIQDRVYEQYF.

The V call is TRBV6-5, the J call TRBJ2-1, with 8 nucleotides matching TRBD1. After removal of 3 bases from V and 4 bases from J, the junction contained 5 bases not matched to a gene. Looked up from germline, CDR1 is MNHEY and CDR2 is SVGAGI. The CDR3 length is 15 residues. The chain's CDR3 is CASSYPGTGYNEQFF. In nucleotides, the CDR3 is TGTGCCAGCAGTTATCCCGGGACAGGATACAATGAGCAGTTCTTC.

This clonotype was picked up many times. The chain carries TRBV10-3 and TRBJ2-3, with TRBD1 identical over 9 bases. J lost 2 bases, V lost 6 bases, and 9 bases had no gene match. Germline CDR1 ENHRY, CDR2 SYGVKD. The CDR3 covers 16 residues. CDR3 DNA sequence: TGTGCCATCAGGGGGGGACAGGGCGGATTCACAGATACGCAGTATTTT. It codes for CAIRGGQGGFTDTQYF.

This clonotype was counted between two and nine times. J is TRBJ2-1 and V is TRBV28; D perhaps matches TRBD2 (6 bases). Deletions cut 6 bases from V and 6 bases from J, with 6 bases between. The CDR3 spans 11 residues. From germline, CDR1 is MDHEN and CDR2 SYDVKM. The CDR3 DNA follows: TGTGCCAGCAGGGGAGGCAATGAGCAGTTCTTC. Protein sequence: CASRGGNEQFF.

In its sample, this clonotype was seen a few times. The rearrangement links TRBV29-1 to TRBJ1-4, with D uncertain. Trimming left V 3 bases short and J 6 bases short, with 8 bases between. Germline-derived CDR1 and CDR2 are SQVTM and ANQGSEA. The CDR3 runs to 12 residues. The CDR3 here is CSVDTGYEKLFF. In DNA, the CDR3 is TGCAGCGTTGACACGGGGTATGAAAAACTGTTTTTT.

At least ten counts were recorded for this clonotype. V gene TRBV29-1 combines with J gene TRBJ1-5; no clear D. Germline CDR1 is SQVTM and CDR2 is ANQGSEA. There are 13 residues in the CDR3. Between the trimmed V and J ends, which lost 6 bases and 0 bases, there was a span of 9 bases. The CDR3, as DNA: TGCAGCGTGGTCGAAAATAGCAATCAGCCCCAGCATTTT. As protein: CSVVENSNQPQHF.

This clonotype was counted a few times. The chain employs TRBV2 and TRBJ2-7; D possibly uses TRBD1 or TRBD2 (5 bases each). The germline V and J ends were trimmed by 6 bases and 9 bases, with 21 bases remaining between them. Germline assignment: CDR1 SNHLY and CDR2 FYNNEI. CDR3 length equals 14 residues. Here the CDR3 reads CASRPGPISPGQYF. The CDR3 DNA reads TGTGCCAGCAGACCGGGACCAATCTCCCCCGGGCAGTACTTC.

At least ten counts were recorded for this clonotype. The CDR3 DNA reads TGTGCCAGCACCCAACAGGGGCGAGACACCGGGGAGCTGTTTTTT. Amino acids: CASTQQGRDTGELFF. V and J are TRBV7-9 and TRBJ2-2, with TRBD1 matching 7 bases. Germline V gene sequence: CDR1 SEHNR, CDR2 FQNEAQ (reference sequence). V shed 7 bases, J shed 3 bases, and the junction held 8 bases outside the gene matches. CDR3 length equals 15 residues.